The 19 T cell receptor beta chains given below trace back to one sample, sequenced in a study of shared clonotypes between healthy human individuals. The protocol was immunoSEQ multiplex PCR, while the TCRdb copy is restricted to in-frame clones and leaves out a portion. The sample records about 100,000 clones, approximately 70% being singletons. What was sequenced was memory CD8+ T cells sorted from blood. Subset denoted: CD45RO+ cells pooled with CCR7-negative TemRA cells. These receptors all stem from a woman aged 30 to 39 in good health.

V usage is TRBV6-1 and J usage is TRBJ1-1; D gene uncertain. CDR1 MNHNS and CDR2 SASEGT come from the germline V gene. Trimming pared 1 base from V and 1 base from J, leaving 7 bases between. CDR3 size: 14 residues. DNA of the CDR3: TGTGCCAGCAGTGAAGGACACGAGAACACTGAAGCTTTCTTT. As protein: CASSEGHENTEAFF.

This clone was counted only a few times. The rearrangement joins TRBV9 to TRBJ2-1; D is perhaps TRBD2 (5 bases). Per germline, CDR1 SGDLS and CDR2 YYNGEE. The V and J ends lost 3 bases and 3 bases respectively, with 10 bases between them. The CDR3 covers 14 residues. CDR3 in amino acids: CASSESGDYNEQFF. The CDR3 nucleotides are TGTGCCAGCAGCGAAAGCGGAGACTACAATGAGCAGTTCTTC.

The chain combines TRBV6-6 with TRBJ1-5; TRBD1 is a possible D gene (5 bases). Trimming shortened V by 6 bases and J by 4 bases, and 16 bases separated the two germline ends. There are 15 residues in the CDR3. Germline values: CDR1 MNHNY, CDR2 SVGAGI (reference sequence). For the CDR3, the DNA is TGTGCCAGCAGGGACCTCAAGGGGAGTAATCAGCCCCAGCATTTT. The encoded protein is CASRDLKGSNQPQHF.

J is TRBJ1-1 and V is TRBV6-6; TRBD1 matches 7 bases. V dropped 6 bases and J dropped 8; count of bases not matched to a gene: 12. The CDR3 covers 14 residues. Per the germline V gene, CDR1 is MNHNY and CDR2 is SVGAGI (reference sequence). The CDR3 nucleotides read TGTGCCAGCAGATTCTACGACAGGGACTCCGAAGCTTTCTTT. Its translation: CASRFYDRDSEAFF.

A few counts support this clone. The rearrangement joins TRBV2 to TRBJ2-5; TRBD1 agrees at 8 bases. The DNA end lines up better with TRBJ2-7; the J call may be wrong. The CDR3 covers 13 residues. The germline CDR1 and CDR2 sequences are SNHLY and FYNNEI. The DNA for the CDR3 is TGTGCCAGCAGTTTCGGACAGGGCTACGAGCAGTACTTC. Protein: CASSFGQGYEQYF.

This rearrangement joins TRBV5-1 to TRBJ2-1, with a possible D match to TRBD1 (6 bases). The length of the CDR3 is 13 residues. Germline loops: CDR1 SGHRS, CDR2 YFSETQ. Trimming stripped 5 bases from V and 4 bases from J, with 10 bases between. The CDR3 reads CASRADSYNEQFF. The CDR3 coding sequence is TGCGCCAGCAGGGCGGACAGTTACAATGAGCAGTTCTTC.

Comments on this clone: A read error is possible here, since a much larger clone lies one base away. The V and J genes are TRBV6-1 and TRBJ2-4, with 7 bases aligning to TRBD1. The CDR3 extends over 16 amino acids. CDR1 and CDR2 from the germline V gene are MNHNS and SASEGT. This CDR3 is CASSEATTGAKSIQYF. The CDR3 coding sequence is TGTGCCAGCAGTGAAGCAACTACAGGGGCCAAAAGCATTCAGTACTTC.

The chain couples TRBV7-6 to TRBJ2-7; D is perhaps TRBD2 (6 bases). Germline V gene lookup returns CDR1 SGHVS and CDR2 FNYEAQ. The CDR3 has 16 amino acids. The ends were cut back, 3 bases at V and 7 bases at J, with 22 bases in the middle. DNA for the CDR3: TGTGCCAGCAGCTTTGGGACTTCCAAACCCCTAGGGGAGCAGTACTTC. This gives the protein CASSFGTSKPLGEQYF.

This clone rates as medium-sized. The CDR3 sequence: CASSFEHAPFTDTQYF. CDR3 nucleotides: TGCGCCAGCAGCTTCGAGCATGCCCCGTTCACAGATACGCAGTATTTT. This chain connects TRBV5-1 to TRBJ2-3; no firm D call. The germline gives CDR1 SGHRS, CDR2 YFSETQ. V was trimmed by 2 bases and J by 2 bases, leaving 15 bases between them. CDR3 length: 16 amino acids. Full variable domain (outside the CDR3, taken from reference TRBV5-1 and TRBJ2-3): KAGVTQTPRYLIKTRGQQVTLSCSPISGHRSVSWYQQTPGQGLQFLFEYFSETQRNKGNFPGRFSGRQFSNSRSEMNVSTLELGDSALYLCASSFEHAPFTDTQYFGPGTRLTVL.

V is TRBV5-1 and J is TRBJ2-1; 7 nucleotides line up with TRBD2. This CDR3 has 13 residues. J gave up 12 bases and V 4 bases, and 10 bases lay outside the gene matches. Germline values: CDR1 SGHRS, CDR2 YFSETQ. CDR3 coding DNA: TGCGCCAGCAGCATACTCGACCGCGGGGGGCAGTTCTTC. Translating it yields CASSILDRGGQFF. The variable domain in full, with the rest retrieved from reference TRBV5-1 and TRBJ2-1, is KAGVTQTPRYLIKTRGQQVTLSCSPISGHRSVSWYQQTPGQGLQFLFEYFSETQRNKGNFPGRFSGRQFSNSRSEMNVSTLELGDSALYLCASSILDRGGQFFGPGTRLTVL.

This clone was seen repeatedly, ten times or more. DNA of the CDR3: TGTGCCAGCAGTTCCATAACACGGGCCGGTCAGCCCCAGCATTTT. It specifies CASSSITRAGQPQHF. J is TRBJ1-5 and V is TRBV6-5; no definite D call. Germline V CDR1 and CDR2: MNHEY, SVGAGI. CDR3 size: 15 residues. Trimming cost V 4 bases and J 6 bases, with 16 bases left between them.

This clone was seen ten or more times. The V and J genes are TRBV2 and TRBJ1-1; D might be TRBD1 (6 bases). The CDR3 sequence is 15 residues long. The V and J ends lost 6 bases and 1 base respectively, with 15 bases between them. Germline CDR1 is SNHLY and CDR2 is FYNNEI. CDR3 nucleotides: TGTGCCAGCAGCGAACCGGGACACAAGAACACTGAAGCTTTCTTT. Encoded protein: CASSEPGHKNTEAFF.

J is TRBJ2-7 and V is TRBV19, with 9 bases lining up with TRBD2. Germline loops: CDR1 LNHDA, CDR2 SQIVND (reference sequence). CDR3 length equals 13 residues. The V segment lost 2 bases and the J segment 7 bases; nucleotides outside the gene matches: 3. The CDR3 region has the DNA TGTGCCAGTAGTATAATTAGCGGGAGAGAGCAGTACTTC. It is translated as CASSIISGREQYF.

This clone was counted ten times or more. CDR3 amino acids: CAWSLGQGIAGELFF. The CDR3 DNA sequence: TGTGCCTGGAGTTTAGGACAGGGCATCGCCGGGGAGCTGTTTTTT. The chain recombines TRBV30 with TRBJ2-2; 8 bases align to TRBD1. Per the germline V gene, CDR1 is GTSNPN and CDR2 is SVGIG (reference sequence). The CDR3 has 15 amino acids. Unmatched junction bases numbered 8, after V lost 2 bases and J lost 6 bases.

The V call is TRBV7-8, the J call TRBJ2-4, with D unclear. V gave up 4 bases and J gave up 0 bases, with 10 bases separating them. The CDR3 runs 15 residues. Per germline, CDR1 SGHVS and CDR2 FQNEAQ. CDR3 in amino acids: CASSSGSLAKNIQYF. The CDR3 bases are TGTGCCAGCAGCTCCGGGTCATTAGCCAAAAACATTCAGTACTTC.

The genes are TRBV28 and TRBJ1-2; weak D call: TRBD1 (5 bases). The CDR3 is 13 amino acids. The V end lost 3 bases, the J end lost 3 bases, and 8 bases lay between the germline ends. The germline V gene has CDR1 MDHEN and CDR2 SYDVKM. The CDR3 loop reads CASSFYRYYGYTF. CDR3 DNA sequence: TGTGCCAGCAGTTTTTACAGGTACTATGGCTACACCTTC.

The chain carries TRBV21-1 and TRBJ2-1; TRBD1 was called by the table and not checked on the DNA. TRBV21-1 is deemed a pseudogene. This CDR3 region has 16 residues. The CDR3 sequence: CASSATGEGGHNEQFF. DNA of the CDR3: TGTGCCAGCAGCGCTACAGGGGAAGGAGGACACAATGAGCAGTTCTTC.

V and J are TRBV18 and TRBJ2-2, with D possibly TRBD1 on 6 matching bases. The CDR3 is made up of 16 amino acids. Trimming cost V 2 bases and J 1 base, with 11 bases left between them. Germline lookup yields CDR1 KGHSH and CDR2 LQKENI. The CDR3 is CASSPKPGQNTGELFF. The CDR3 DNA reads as TGTGCCAGCTCACCAAAACCGGGACAGAACACCGGGGAGCTGTTTTTT. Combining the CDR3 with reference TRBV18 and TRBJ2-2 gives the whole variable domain NAGVMQNPRHLVRRRGQEARLRCSPMKGHSHVYWYRQLPEEGLKFMVYLQKENIIDESGMPKERFSAEFPKEGPSILRIQQVVRGDSAAYFCASSPKPGQNTGELFFGEGSRLTVL.

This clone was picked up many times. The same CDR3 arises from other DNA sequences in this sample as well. The chain's CDR3 is CASSELAGSYNEQFF. CDR3 nucleotides: TGTGCCAGCAGTGAACTAGCGGGATCCTACAATGAGCAGTTCTTC. J is TRBJ2-1 and V is TRBV6-1, with 9 bases matching TRBD2. The V segment lost 2 bases and the J segment 1 base; nucleotides outside the gene matches: 0. This CDR3 has 15 amino acids. The germline gives CDR1 MNHNS, CDR2 SASEGT.